A selection of T cell receptor beta chains follows, all from one sample in a study of T-cell reconstitution after alpha-beta-depleted transplantation in children. TCRdb ran MiXCR on the PCR reads and lists one entry per CDR3 protein. The table shows a few hundred thousand distinct CDR3 sequences, with 16% occurring only once. The sequences come from PBMCs, mostly from graft donor cells, collected 360 days after TCRalphabeta/CD19-depleted stem cell transplant. The source is a boy in the first two years of life who had a stem cell transplant for Wiskott-Aldrich syndrome, so the T cells may come from the graft donor. Each CDR3 is given with its conserved first and last residue. The D gene is left open where the match is weak. Part of the rows lack a size; the others show once, few, many or a class for expanded clones.

abundance,d_gene,j_gene,v_gene,CDR3nt,CDR3aa
few,TRBD2,TRBJ2-1,TRBV6-4,TGTGCCAGCAGTCCGCTAGCGGGGGCCACTGAGCAGTTCTTC,CASSPLAGATEQFF
few,.,TRBJ1-2,TRBV4-3,TGCGCCAGCAGCCAAGACCCTCACCAGCACTATGGCTACACCTTC,CASSQDPHQHYGYTF
few,.,TRBJ1-6,TRBV10-3,TGTGCCATCAGTGAGTCGATGCCGGGAGTGAGATCACCCCTCCACTTT,CAISESMPGVRSPLHF
.,TRBD1,TRBJ2-4,TRBV27,TGTGCCAGCAGTTCTCGACAGGGGATGGCCAAAAACATTCAGTACTTC,CASSSRQGMAKNIQYF
few,.,TRBJ2-2,TRBV5-1,TGCGCCAGCAGCTTGGATGGACATATGCCTACCGGGGAGCTGTTTTTT,CASSLDGHMPTGELFF
.,.,TRBJ2-5,TRBV28,TGTGCCAGCAGTCGGGGACAATTACAAGAGACCCAGTACTTC,CASSRGQLQETQYF
.,.,TRBJ2-7,TRBV5-1,TGCGCCAGCAGCTCCCGGGACCTTACCACCTACGAGCAGTACTTC,CASSSRDLTTYEQYF
.,.,TRBJ1-2,TRBV7-9,TGTGCCAGCAGCTTAGCCAACGGGACACCAGACTATGGCTACACCTTC,CASSLANGTPDYGYTF
few,.,TRBJ2-1,TRBV4-1,TGCGCCAGCAGCCGTGGGGTCCTACCCATAAATGAGCAGTTCTTC,CASSRGVLPINEQFF
many,TRBD1,TRBJ2-2,TRBV7-8,TGTGCCAGCAGCAACCGACAGGGGTACACCGGGGAGCTGTTTTTT,CASSNRQGYTGELFF
.,TRBD2,TRBJ2-5,TRBV9,TGTGCCAGCAGCGTCGGACTAGCGGTGTACCAAGAGACCCAGTACTTC,CASSVGLAVYQETQYF
.,.,TRBJ2-2,TRBV7-2,TGTGCCAGCAGCCGACCGCTAGCTTCCGGGGAGCTGTTTTTT,CASSRPLASGELFF
few,TRBD2,TRBJ2-2,TRBV25-1,TGTGCCAGCAGTGAATATATGGGAGGGCCAACCGGGGAGCTGTTTTTT,CASSEYMGGPTGELFF
.,TRBD1,TRBJ2-3,TRBV7-2,TGTGCCAGCAGCTTTACAAGACAGGGGATCACAGATACGCAGTATTTT,CASSFTRQGITDTQYF
.,.,TRBJ1-2,TRBV20-1,TGCAGTGCTAGAGTTTCAGGGCTAGGAGATGGCTACACCTTC,CSARVSGLGDGYTF
few,.,TRBJ1-5,TRBV4-1,TGCGCCAGCAGCCAGGCAGCCCCCAATCAGCCCCAGCATTTT,CASSQAAPNQPQHF
.,TRBD1,TRBJ2-5,TRBV24-1,TGTGCCACCAGTGATTTGAGGGACAGGAAGGGGGAGACCCAGTACTTC,CATSDLRDRKGETQYF
.,.,TRBJ2-3,TRBV12-3/TRBV12-4,TGTGCCAGCAGCCCTGGGTACGGCACAGATACGCAGTATTTT,CASSPGYGTDTQYF
.,TRBD2,TRBJ2-7,TRBV7-9,TGTGCCAGCAGCTTGTACGGGACTAGCTCCTACGAGCAGTACTTC,CASSLYGTSSYEQYF
.,TRBD2,TRBJ2-5,TRBV24-1,TGTGCCACCAGTGATTTATACAGCGGGAGGGAGACCCAGTACTTC,CATSDLYSGRETQYF
few,.,TRBJ2-7,TRBV7-2,TGTGCCAGCAGCTTAATTTTCTGGGGCTCATCCTACGAGCAGTACTTC,CASSLIFWGSSYEQYF
few,.,TRBJ2-1,TRBV24-1,TGTGCCACCAGTGGAACTAGGAATGAGCAGTTCTTC,CATSGTRNEQFF
many,.,TRBJ2-7,TRBV12-3/TRBV12-4,TGTGCCAGCAGTTTTTGGAGGTCCTACGAGCAGTACTTC,CASSFWRSYEQYF
many,.,TRBJ2-7,TRBV12-3/TRBV12-4,TGTGCCAGCAGTTTAGACAGGACCTACGAGCAGTACTTC,CASSLDRTYEQYF
many,.,TRBJ2-5,TRBV10-1,TGCGCCAGCAGTGAGAACGGCAAGAAGACCCAGTACTTC,CASSENGKKTQYF
.,.,TRBJ2-4,TRBV11-2,TGTGCCAGCAGCTATAGGGGACACACGGGGAAAAACATTCAGTACTTC,CASSYRGHTGKNIQYF
few,.,TRBJ2-1,TRBV6-5,TGTGCCAGCAGGACAAGGCATTTCGAGCAGTTCTTC,CASRTRHFEQFF
.,TRBD1,TRBJ2-3,TRBV29-1,TGCAGCGCTAGGACAGGGAACGCGCAGTATTTT,CSARTGNAQYF
.,TRBD1,TRBJ2-5,TRBV27,TGTGCCAGCAGTTTATTAGGACAGGGAGGGACCCAGTACTTC,CASSLLGQGGTQYF
.,TRBD1,TRBJ1-6,TRBV20-1,TGCAGTGCTCCCCGCTCAAACAGGGGCGGGGAGTATAATTCACCCCTCCACTTT,CSAPRSNRGGEYNSPLHF
.,.,TRBJ2-5,TRBV7-4,TGTGCCAGCAGCTTAGAGTGGCCTAGCCCCCAAGAGACCCAGTACTTC,CASSLEWPSPQETQYF
.,.,TRBJ2-7,TRBV3-1,TGTGCCAGCAGCACCCGGACAGCAAGCTCCTACGAGCAGTACTTC,CASSTRTASSYEQYF
few,.,TRBJ2-6,TRBV7-9,TGTGCCAGCAGTCGTCCGATCTCTGGGGCCAACGTCCTGACTTTC,CASSRPISGANVLTF
.,TRBD2,TRBJ2-1,TRBV10-2,TGCGCCAGCAGTGAGGGGGGACTAGCGGGATTCAATGAGCAGTTCTTC,CASSEGGLAGFNEQFF
.,.,TRBJ1-2,TRBV6-5,TGTGCCAGCAGTCGGGGGGCAAATGGCTACACCTTC,CASSRGANGYTF
few,.,TRBJ2-7,TRBV14,TGTGCCAGCAGCCAAGACCCGGCCGTCCTTGGCTTCTACGAGCAGTACTTC,CASSQDPAVLGFYEQYF
few,.,TRBJ1-1,TRBV7-8,TGTGCCAGCAGCTTATCAACTCCTACAGGATTCCCGTTAGCTTTCTTT,CASSLSTPTGFPLAFF
.,.,TRBJ2-3,TRBV5-1,TGCGCCAGCAGCCTCTACTTCTCCTCGGAAAGCACAGATACGCAGTATTTT,CASSLYFSSESTDTQYF
few,.,TRBJ2-7,TRBV6-1,TGTGCCAGCAGACTTCAGGGGTACGAGCAGTACTTC,CASRLQGYEQYF
many,TRBD1,TRBJ2-7,TRBV7-6,TGTGCCAGCAGCTTATCTACAGGGGGCTACGAGCAGTACTTC,CASSLSTGGYEQYF
.,.,TRBJ2-5,TRBV5-1,TGCGCCAGCTTCCATCCATACTCGGGGACCCAGTACTTC,CASFHPYSGTQYF
.,.,TRBJ2-5,TRBV5-1,TGCGCCAGCAGCTTCACGGGACTGGGCAAGGAGACCCAGTACTTC,CASSFTGLGKETQYF
few,TRBD2,TRBJ2-1,TRBV7-9,TGTGCCAGCAGCTTCGCCTTACTAGCGGTTCGATCCTATGAGCAGTTCTTC,CASSFALLAVRSYEQFF